This entry is about one T cell receptor beta chain. V was cut by 6 bases and J by 4 bases, with 12 bases left in between. CDR1 and CDR2 from the germline V gene are MNHNY and SVGAGI (reference sequence). The CDR3 is 13 residues long. These data are taken from a study of blood T cell repertoires in COVID-19. The method was immunoSEQ multiplex PCR; TCRdb's version includes in-frame clones alone and lacks a portion of them. The sample consists of about 220,000 clones, roughly four fifths of them appearing once. V and J are TRBV6-6 and TRBJ1-2; no firm D call. The receptor was isolated from a woman in her sixties or seventies with acute or convalescent COVID-19. Sequences were obtained from peripheral blood. CDR3 sequence reads: CASRTAGVYGYTF. The CDR3 DNA sequence: TGTGCCAGCAGAACGGCGGGAGTCTATGGCTACACCTTC.